The next 20 T cell receptor beta chains were all read from a single sample in a study of shared clonotypes between healthy human individuals. Clones were read by immunoSEQ multiplex PCR, and TCRdb kept only the in-frame ones, dropping some. The sample shows over a million clones, 78% of them seen only once. The sequenced sample consisted of memory CD4+ T cells from PBMCs. Indicated subset: CD45RA-negative fraction. These receptors came from a man between 18 and 35 years old in good health. Some clones in this sample may be carry-over from other donors' samples.

With regard to this clone: This likely stems from a read error, as it lies one base from a far larger clone. V usage is TRBV7-9 and J usage is TRBJ1-5; D perhaps matches TRBD1 (6 bases). Per germline, CDR1 SEHNR and CDR2 FQNEAQ (reference sequence). The CDR3 extends over 14 amino acids. Trimming stripped 1 base from V and 3 bases from J, with 7 bases between. The chain's CDR3 is CASSLDRDNQPQHF. The CDR3 DNA follows: TGTGCCAGCAGCTTAGACAGGGACAATCAGCCCCAGCATTTT.

Note on this clone: The sample holds other DNA sequences that translate to the same CDR3. The V call is TRBV28, the J call TRBJ1-4, with D possibly being TRBD1 (6 bases). This CDR3 comprises 14 residues. CDR1 MDHEN and CDR2 SYDVKM come from the germline V gene. V lost 3 bases to trimming and J lost 5 bases, with 10 bases between them. Here the CDR3 reads CASSFGGPNEKLFF. CDR3 nucleotide sequence: TGTGCCAGCAGTTTCGGGGGGCCCAATGAAAAACTGTTTTTT.

The chain links TRBV9 to TRBJ2-7; D assignment may be TRBD1 or TRBD2 (5 bases each). The CDR3 is made up of 14 amino acids. From germline, CDR1 is SGDLS and CDR2 YYNGEE. V gave up 4 bases and J gave up 3 bases, with 14 bases separating them. CDR3 residues: CASSPGARLYEQYF. The CDR3 nucleotides are TGTGCCAGCAGCCCCGGGGCCCGTCTCTACGAGCAGTACTTC.

V and J are TRBV5-1 and TRBJ2-1; possible D gene TRBD1, 6 bases. The CDR3 covers 11 residues. CDR1 SGHRS and CDR2 YFSETQ come from the germline V gene. V shed 4 bases and J shed 11 bases, with 10 bases lying between them. As DNA, the CDR3 is TGCGCCAGCAGCCTACAGGGAAAGCAGTTCTTC. It is translated as CASSLQGKQFF.

The chain combines TRBV10-3 with TRBJ2-7; TRBD1 matches at 9 bases. V trimming: 2 bases; J trimming: 3 bases; junction bases outside the gene matches: 5. The CDR3 consists of 15 residues. Germline-derived CDR1 and CDR2 are ENHRY and SYGVKD. The CDR3 loop reads CAISETGTGYYEQYF. CDR3 in DNA: TGTGCCATCAGTGAGACAGGGACAGGGTACTACGAGCAGTACTTC.

Concerning this clone: Other DNA sequences from this sample encode an identical CDR3 as well. This chain uses TRBV6-6 with TRBJ1-1, with a tentative D call TRBD1 (6 bases). In germline, CDR1 is MNHNY, CDR2 SVGAGI (reference sequence). This CDR3 comprises 13 residues. V lost 4 bases, J lost 7 bases, and 13 bases lay in between. The CDR3 DNA sequence: TGTGCCAGCAGTTTCACAGGGACAATTGAAGCTTTCTTT. This gives the protein CASSFTGTIEAFF.

A word on this clone: Germline is not matched at one junction end, which may reflect a read error. The rearrangement joins TRBV30 to TRBJ2-3; 9 nucleotides agree with TRBD2. Per germline, CDR1 GTSNPN and CDR2 SVGIG (reference sequence). The length of the CDR3 is 12 residues. For the CDR3, the DNA is TGTGCCTGGGACCTCTCTAGCGGGATTGGGGAGTTC. Translating gives CAWDLSSGIGEF.

The chain has TRBV19 and TRBJ2-7, with D uncertain. The CDR3 is 15 amino acids. Trimming took off 9 bases at V and 2 bases at J, with 20 bases between the two ends. CDR1 LNHDA and CDR2 SQIVND come from the germline V gene (reference sequence). CDR3 amino acids: CASSPTGLTTYEQYF. The CDR3 bases are TGTGCCAGCTCCCCTACCGGGCTCACTACCTACGAGCAGTACTTC.

The genes are TRBV5-4 and TRBJ2-5; perhaps TRBD1 as D (5 bases). From germline, CDR1 is SGHNT and CDR2 YYREEE (reference sequence). V lost 0 bases, J lost 1 base, and 10 bases lay in between. This CDR3 comprises 15 residues. The CDR3: CASSLVRDTQETQYF. CDR3 nucleotides: TGTGCCAGCAGCTTGGTCAGGGATACCCAAGAGACCCAGTACTTC.

This chain links TRBV7-9 with TRBJ2-2; 10 nucleotides agree with TRBD1. CDR1 is SEHNR, CDR2 FQNEAQ, per germline (reference sequence). Trimming took 6 bases from V and 7 from J; bases not matched to a gene: 14. The CDR3 spans 17 residues. CDR3 bases: TGTGCCAGCAGACCCCGTTTGGGACAGGGGACCTTCGGGGAGCTGTTTTTT. It specifies CASRPRLGQGTFGELFF. Supplemented by reference TRBV7-9 and TRBJ2-2, the full variable domain reads DTGVSQNPRHKITKRGQNVTFRCDPISEHNRLYWYRQTLGQGPEFLTYFQNEAQLEKSRLLSDRFSAERPKGSFSTLEIQRTEQGDSAMYLCASRPRLGQGTFGELFFGEGSRLTVL.

The J gene is TRBJ2-1, the V gene TRBV7-7; D assignment may be TRBD1 or TRBD2 (6 bases each). The CDR3 is 13 amino acids. Per germline, CDR1 SSHAT and CDR2 FNYEAQ (reference sequence). Trimming shortened V by 4 bases and J by 6 bases, and 10 bases separated the two germline ends. The CDR3 region is CASSSRGGNEQFF. The CDR3 region has the DNA TGTGCCAGCAGCTCCAGGGGAGGCAATGAGCAGTTCTTC.

This sequence joins TRBV18 and TRBJ2-5; D is ambiguous. The J call is uncertain, as TRBJ2-7 better fits the DNA end. This CDR3 spans 13 amino acids. Germline lookup yields CDR1 KGHSH and CDR2 LQKENI. The chain's CDR3 is CASSETGLREQYF. CDR3 nucleotide sequence: TGTGCCAGCTCAGAGACTGGTCTTCGCGAGCAGTACTTC.

V and J are TRBV2 and TRBJ2-3; no clear D. CDR1 is SNHLY and CDR2 is FYNNEI in the germline V gene. V was cut by 7 bases and J by 4 bases, with 6 bases left in between. This CDR3 contains 11 residues. CDR3 in amino acids: CASKEADTQYF. The CDR3 nucleotides are TGTGCCAGCAAAGAGGCAGATACGCAGTATTTT.

With regard to this clone: The sample has other DNA sequences that encode this CDR3 too. The J gene is TRBJ1-1, the V gene TRBV11-1; D call uncertain. Germline V CDR1 and CDR2: SGHAT, FQDESV (reference sequence). Deletions cut 1 base from V and 1 base from J, with 7 bases between. The CDR3 runs to 14 residues. The CDR3 loop is CASSLGVKNTEAFF. CDR3 bases: TGTGCCAGCAGCTTAGGTGTGAAGAACACTGAAGCTTTCTTT.

Many counts were recorded for this clone. Within the sample, other DNA sequences also encode this same CDR3. This chain links TRBV30 with TRBJ1-5; D remains unclear. Trimming shortened V by 3 bases and J by 5 bases, and 11 bases separated the two germline ends. The CDR3 length is 13 residues. CDR1 and CDR2 (germline): GTSNPN, SVGIG (reference sequence). CDR3 nucleotides: TGTGCCTGGAGCATAAAGAGCGATCAGCCCCAGCATTTT. The encoded protein is CAWSIKSDQPQHF. The full variable domain, in which reference TRBV30 and TRBJ1-5 provide the parts outside the CDR3, is SQTIHQWPATLVQPVGSPLSLECTVEGTSNPNLYWYRQAAGRGLQLLFYSVGIGQISSEVPQNLSASRPQDRQFILSSKKLLLSDSGFYLCAWSIKSDQPQHFGDGTRLSIL.

This clone has only a few counts. The chain employs TRBV27 and TRBJ2-7, with 7 bases fitting TRBD2. The CDR3 covers 13 residues. Trimming cost V 8 bases and J 3 bases; bases outside gene matches: 7. Looked up from germline, CDR1 is MNHEY and CDR2 is SMNVEV (reference sequence). The DNA for the CDR3 is TGTGCCAGCTCCCGAGCGGGAAACTACGAGCAGTACTTC. It translates to CASSRAGNYEQYF.

Details on this clone: Other DNA sequences from this sample encode an identical CDR3 as well. The CDR3 spells CASSLARLAGADEQFF. CDR3 nucleotides: TGTGCCAGCAGCTTGGCGCGGCTAGCGGGAGCGGATGAGCAGTTCTTC. The rearrangement joins TRBV5-4 to TRBJ2-1, with 10 bases matching TRBD2. In germline, CDR1 is SGHNT, CDR2 YYREEE (reference sequence). This CDR3 is built from 16 residues. The ends lost 0 bases at V and 8 bases at J; junction bases unmatched: 8.

V is TRBV27 and J is TRBJ2-2; 9 nucleotides line up with TRBD2. The CDR3 loop spans 20 amino acids. The germline CDR1 and CDR2 sequences are MNHEY and SMNVEV (reference sequence). V lost 5 bases to trimming and J lost 3 bases; unmatched junction nucleotides: 19. CDR3 loop: CASSPRTSGLAGLYTGELFF. CDR3 coding DNA: TGTGCCAGCAGTCCCCGGACCTCCGGGCTAGCGGGATTGTACACCGGGGAGCTGTTTTTT.

This clone showed up many times. The chain has TRBV30 and TRBJ2-7, with 8 bases matching TRBD1. This CDR3 is built from 13 residues. Trimming at V came to 2 bases and at J to 4 bases, leaving 4 bases not matched to a gene. Germline V lookup: CDR1 GTSNPN, CDR2 SVGIG (reference sequence). CDR3 residues: CAWSRDRPYEQYF. CDR3 coding DNA: TGTGCCTGGAGTAGGGACAGGCCTTACGAGCAGTACTTC.

The table lists this clone with a few counts. V usage is TRBV19 and J usage is TRBJ2-3; 8 bases fit TRBD2. The length of the CDR3 is 16 residues. Losses at the gene ends were 5 bases for V and 0 bases for J; bases not matched to a gene: 7. Germline values: CDR1 LNHDA, CDR2 SQIVND (reference sequence). CDR3 in DNA: TGTGCCAGTAGTCTCACGGGAGGGCTGAGCACAGATACGCAGTATTTT. It yields the protein CASSLTGGLSTDTQYF.